The subject of this entry is one TCR beta chain. Its cognate antigen is unknown. TCRdb's copy holds only in-frame clones and misses some; the assay was immunoSEQ multiplex PCR. The sample lists some 87,000 clones, over 75% occurring once. The time point here: baseline, week 1 (first vaccination visit). Treatment reported: pre-vaccination baseline after standard-of-care therapy. This specimen comes from a study of a mutant IDH1 vaccine in newly diagnosed glioma. Whole-study context: Earlier treatment was radiotherapy, temozolomide, or both, with most getting both. General study findings and limits: Top peripheral T cell clonotype shifts appeared unrelated to pseudoprogression. Vaccination elicited immune responses in roughly 93% of patients.

V was cut by 4 bases and J by 0 bases, with 11 bases left in between. Germline V gene sequence: CDR1 SGDLS, CDR2 YYNGEE. The length of the CDR3 is 14 residues. Sequenced material: PBMCs, taken from a glioma patient treated with radiotherapy, temozolomide or both. The V and J genes are TRBV9 and TRBJ2-7, with D unclear. This TCR derives from a man aged 40-55 years with glioma. The CDR3 DNA reads as TGTGCCAGCAGCCCTCGAGATAGCTCCTACGAGCAGTACTTC. Translated: CASSPRDSSYEQYF.